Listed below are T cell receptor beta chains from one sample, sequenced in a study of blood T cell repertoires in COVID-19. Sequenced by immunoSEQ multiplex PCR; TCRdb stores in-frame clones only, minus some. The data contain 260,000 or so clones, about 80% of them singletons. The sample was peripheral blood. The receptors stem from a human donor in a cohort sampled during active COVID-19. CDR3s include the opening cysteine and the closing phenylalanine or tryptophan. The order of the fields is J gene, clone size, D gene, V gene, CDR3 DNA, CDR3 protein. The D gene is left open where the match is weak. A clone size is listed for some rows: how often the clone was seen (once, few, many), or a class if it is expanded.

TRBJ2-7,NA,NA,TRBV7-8,TGTGCCAGCAGCTCCGGAATCTCGGGAAAAAATTACGAGCAGTACTTC,CASSSGISGKNYEQYF
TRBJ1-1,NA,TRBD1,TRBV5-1,TGCGCCAGCGCGATCGTAGGGGGCAACACTGAAGCTTTCTTT,CASAIVGGNTEAFF
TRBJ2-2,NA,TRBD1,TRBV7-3,TGTGCCAGCAGCTACGACAGGGGTCGTCAGGAGCTGTTTTTT,CASSYDRGRQELFF
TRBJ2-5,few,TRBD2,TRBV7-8,TGTGCCAGCAGCTTCACGGTTCTGACTAGCGGGAGAAGGGTAGAGACCCAGTACTTC,CASSFTVLTSGRRVETQYF
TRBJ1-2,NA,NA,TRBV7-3,TGTGCCAGCAGCTTTTCAGGGTCTGGTGGCTACACCTTC,CASSFSGSGGYTF
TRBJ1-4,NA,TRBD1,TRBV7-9,TGTGCCAGCAGCTACTGGACAGGGGATATAGAAAAACTGTTTTTT,CASSYWTGDIEKLFF
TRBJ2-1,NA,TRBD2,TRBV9,TGTGCCAGCAGCGTAGTGCCAGGAGGTAGCGGGAGGAATGAGCAGTTCTTC,CASSVVPGGSGRNEQFF
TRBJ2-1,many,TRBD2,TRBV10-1,TGCGCCAGCAGTGTACTAGCGGGGGGGTCTAATGAGCAGTTCTTC,CASSVLAGGSNEQFF
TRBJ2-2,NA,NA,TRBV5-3,TGTGCCAGAAGCTGCCGACTGGTGACCGGGGAGCTGTTTTTT,CARSCRLVTGELFF
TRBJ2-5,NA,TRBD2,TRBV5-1,TGCGCCAGCAGCTTGGTTTTAGCGGGGGGAATCGCCCAAGAGACCCAGTACTTC,CASSLVLAGGIAQETQYF
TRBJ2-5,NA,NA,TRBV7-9,TGTGCCAGCCTCCGGGACACTCAAGAGACCCAGTACTTC,CASLRDTQETQYF
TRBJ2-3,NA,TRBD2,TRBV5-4,TGTGCCAGCAGCTTCGGGACTAGCGGGGGGATTAGCACAGATACGCAGTATTTT,CASSFGTSGGISTDTQYF
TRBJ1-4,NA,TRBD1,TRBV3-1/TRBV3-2,TGTGCCAGCAGCCAAGAGGGACAGCTTAATGAAAAACTGTTTTTT,CASSQEGQLNEKLFF
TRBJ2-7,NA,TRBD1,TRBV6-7,TGTGCCAGCGATTTCCGGACAGGAGGCAATTCCTTCTCCTACGAGCAGTACTTC,CASDFRTGGNSFSYEQYF
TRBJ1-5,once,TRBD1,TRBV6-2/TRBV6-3,TGTGCCAGCAGTTACTCCGGGACAGGGGGCTTTCAGCCCCAGCATTTT,CASSYSGTGGFQPQHF
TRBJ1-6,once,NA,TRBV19,TGTGCCAGTAGTATAGGCCAGAGGAGTAATTCACCCCTCCACTTT,CASSIGQRSNSPLHF
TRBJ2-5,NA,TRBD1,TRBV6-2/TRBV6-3,TGTGCCAGCAGTTTCAGCACAGGGGCATCGGGGACCCAGTACTTC,CASSFSTGASGTQYF
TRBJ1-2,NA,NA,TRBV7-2,TGTGCCAGCAGCTCGGGCGGTACAGGGTGGGCGTCTGGCTACACCTTC,CASSSGGTGWASGYTF
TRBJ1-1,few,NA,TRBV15,TGTGCCACCAGCAGAGGCCAGTATGGCACTGAAGCTTTCTTT,CATSRGQYGTEAFF
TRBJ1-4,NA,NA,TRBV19,TGTGCCAGTAGGCCGGAGGGGCGAACTAATGAAAAACTGTTTTTT,CASRPEGRTNEKLFF
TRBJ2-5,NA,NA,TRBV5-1,TGCGCCAGCAGCTTATTACAAGAGACCCAGTACTTC,CASSLLQETQYF
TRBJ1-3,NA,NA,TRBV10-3,TGTGCCATCAGTGAGTTCGCTGACAACTCTGGAAACACCATATATTTT,CAISEFADNSGNTIYF
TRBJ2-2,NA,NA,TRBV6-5,TGTGCCAGCAACATAGACAGGCGAAACACCGGGGAGCTGTTTTTT,CASNIDRRNTGELFF
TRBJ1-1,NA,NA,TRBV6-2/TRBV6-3,TGTGCCAGCAGTTACTCGCATCGGTCCACTGAAGCTTTCTTT,CASSYSHRSTEAFF
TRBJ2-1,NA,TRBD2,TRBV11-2,TGTGCCAGCAGCCCCGTTACTAGCGGGAGTTACAATGAGCAGTTCTTC,CASSPVTSGSYNEQFF
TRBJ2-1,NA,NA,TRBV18,TGTGCCAGCTCACCACCAACCCAGTATTACAATGAGCAGTTCTTC,CASSPPTQYYNEQFF
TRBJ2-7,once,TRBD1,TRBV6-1,TGTGCCAGCAGTGAGAGACAGGGGCTGGTCCACGAGCAGTACTTC,CASSERQGLVHEQYF
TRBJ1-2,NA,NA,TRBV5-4,TGTGCCAGCAGCCGGGGGGTAGGGGCGGATGGCTACACCTTC,CASSRGVGADGYTF
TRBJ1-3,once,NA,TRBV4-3,TGCGCCAGCAGCCAAGATCATCTGGCGGTCTCGGGAAACACCATATATTTT,CASSQDHLAVSGNTIYF
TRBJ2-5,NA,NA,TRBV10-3,TGTGCCATCAGTGAGCTAGAGACCCAGTACTTC,CAISELETQYF
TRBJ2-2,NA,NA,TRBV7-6,TGTGCCAGCAGCCGGACAGTCTCGAACACCGGGGAGCTGTTTTTT,CASSRTVSNTGELFF
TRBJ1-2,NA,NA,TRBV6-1,TGTGCCAGCAGTGATATCACGGACTATGGCTACACCTTC,CASSDITDYGYTF
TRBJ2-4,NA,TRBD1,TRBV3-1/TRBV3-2,TGTGCCAGCAGCCAAGGCCGGGGACAGGGAATTAACATTCAGTACTTC,CASSQGRGQGINIQYF
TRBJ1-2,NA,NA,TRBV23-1,TGCGCCAGCAGTCAAAGAGAGACTATTTATGGCTACACCTTC,CASSQRETIYGYTF
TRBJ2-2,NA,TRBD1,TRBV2,TGTGCCAGCAGGGGACAGGGGGCGAGCACCGGGGAGCTGTTTTTT,CASRGQGASTGELFF
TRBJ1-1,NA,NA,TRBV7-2,TGTGCCAGCAGCTCCCGGGGTCCGCTGAGCACTGAAGCTTTCTTT,CASSSRGPLSTEAFF
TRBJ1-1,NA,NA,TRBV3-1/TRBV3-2,TGTGCCAGCAGAGGGGGCACTGAAGCTTTCTTT,CASRGGTEAFF
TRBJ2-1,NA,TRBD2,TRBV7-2,TGTGCCAGCAGCTTAGTCACTAGCGGGGCCAATGAGCAGTTCTTC,CASSLVTSGANEQFF
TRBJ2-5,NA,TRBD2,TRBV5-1,TGCGCCAGCAGCTTGACGGCTAGCGGGGGGACCCAGTACTTC,CASSLTASGGTQYF
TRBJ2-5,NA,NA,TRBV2,TGTGCCAGCAGCAGGGGACAAGAGACCCAGTACTTC,CASSRGQETQYF
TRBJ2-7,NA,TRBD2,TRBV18,TGTGCCAGCTCCCCAACTAGCGGGGGGCGTTACGAGCAGTACTTC,CASSPTSGGRYEQYF
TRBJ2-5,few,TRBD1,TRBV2,TGTGCCAGCCCCCGTGATCAGGGGGCTCGAGAGACCCAGTACTTC,CASPRDQGARETQYF
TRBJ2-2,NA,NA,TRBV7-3,TGTGCCAGCAGCCCTAACACCGGGGAGCTGTTTTTT,CASSPNTGELFF
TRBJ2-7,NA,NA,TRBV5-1,TGCGCCAGCAGCTTGGTGGGCAGGGGTCCCAACGAGCAGTACTTC,CASSLVGRGPNEQYF
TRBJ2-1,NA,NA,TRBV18,TGTGCCAGCTCAGCAGGGACCTACAATGAGCAGTTCTTC,CASSAGTYNEQFF
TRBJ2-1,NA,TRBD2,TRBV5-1,TGCGCCAGCAGCCCTCTATCTAGCGGCCCCTACAATGAGCAGTTCTTC,CASSPLSSGPYNEQFF
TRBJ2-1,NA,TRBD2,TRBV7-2,TGTGCCAGCAGCTTAGTGGCGGGAGTCTCCTACAATGAGCAGTTCTTC,CASSLVAGVSYNEQFF
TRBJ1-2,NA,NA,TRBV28,TGTGCCAGCAGTTCAACCGGGACTTCCTACTATGGCTACACCTTC,CASSSTGTSYYGYTF
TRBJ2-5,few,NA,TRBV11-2,TGTGCCAGCACCCCCTCGGGCGGGGGCGGGGAGACCCAGTACTTC,CASTPSGGGGETQYF
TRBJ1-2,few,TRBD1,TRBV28,TGTGCCAGCAGCCCGGACAGGGGCGGCTACACCTTC,CASSPDRGGYTF
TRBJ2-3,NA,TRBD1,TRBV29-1,TGCAGCGAATCCGGACAGGGGAATACAGATACGCAGTATTTT,CSESGQGNTDTQYF
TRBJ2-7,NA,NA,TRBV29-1,TGCAGCGTTGATAAACAGGGCAGCGACGAGCAGTACTTC,CSVDKQGSDEQYF
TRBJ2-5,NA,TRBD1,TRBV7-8,TGTGCCAGCAGGCAGAGTAGGACAGGGAACCAAGGGACCCAGTACTTC,CASRQSRTGNQGTQYF